This T cell receptor (delta chain) originates from a study of Vδ1+ human thymocytes. Overall study results and limits: Despite high sort purity, roughly 20% of thymic T cell receptor delta sequences were Vdelta2. The authors advised highly purified populations and single-cell validation. Thymic TRG and TRD repertoires appeared highly polyclonal.

Germline loops: CDR1 TSWWSYY, CDR2 QGS. The CDR3 sequence is 23 residues long. Trimming took 1 base from V and 0 from J, leaving 33 bases between them. Thymocytes were sorted as CD3+ TCRVdelta1+ TCRVdelta2- after alphabeta T cell depletion. Vdelta1+ thymocyte sorts reached between about 98% and 99.6% purity. RNA was extracted from the cells and then reverse transcribed. CDR3 amplicons came from multiplex PCR with pooled V-gene forward and constant-region reverse primers. TCRdb reran clone calling via CATT on the multiplex PCR reads. The sample carries more than 45,000 delta-chain clones, more than 13% recorded once. This clone has more than one count but fewer than ten. Antigen: not known.

V gene TRDV1 combines with J gene TRDJ1, with D perhaps TRDD2 or TRDD3 (9 bases each). The sample consisted of Vdelta1+ gamma-delta thymocytes from the thymus. Subset defined: FACS-sorted CD3+ TCRalphabeta- TCRVdelta1+ TCRVdelta2- thymocytes. This receptor was identified in a girl less than two years old who had congenital heart surgery. DNA of the CDR3: TGTGCTCTTGGGGAACGTTGGAACCTTCCTACTCGTACTGGGGGACCGTACACCGATAAACTCATCTTT. Encoded protein: CALGERWNLPTRTGGPYTDKLIF.